The clone carrying this T cell receptor beta chain was detected a few times. The antigen remains unidentified. The sample originates from a study of beta chain features in type 1 diabetes. Study-level results: VDJ junctions sequenced from type 1 diabetes patients showed fewer insertions and more deletions. In every one of the four CD4+ subsets, TCRB CDR3s were moderately but significantly shorter in Type 1 diabetes patients. A greater similarity of naive, central memory and Treg TCRB repertoires was seen among patients than among healthy donors.

Investigators reverse transcribed all isolated RNA, so they sequenced expressed TCRB transcripts. Sequencing used immunoSEQ multiplex PCR; TCRdb keeps in-frame clones, though not all of them. The top ten clones hold 0.022% of a sample with about 740,000 clones, around 15% of them seen once. Via the markers CD45RO/CCR7/CD25/CD127/CD95/CD27, stem cell-like memory, regulatory, central memory and naive CD4+ cells were sorted. Once sorted, every population was more than 95% pure. Germline V gene data show CDR1 as MNHNS and CDR2 as SASEGT. V shed 4 bases and J shed 2 bases, with 11 bases lying between them. The CDR3 runs 14 residues.

What was sequenced was naive CD4+ T cells from blood. The sequence came from a man aged 18 to 30 with type 1 diabetes. The chain is built from TRBV6-1 and TRBJ1-2; tentatively, D is TRBD1 (5 bases). CDR3 in DNA: TGTGCCAGCAGTGGAAGGTGGGACAACTATGGCTACACCTTC. Protein: CASSGRWDNYGYTF.